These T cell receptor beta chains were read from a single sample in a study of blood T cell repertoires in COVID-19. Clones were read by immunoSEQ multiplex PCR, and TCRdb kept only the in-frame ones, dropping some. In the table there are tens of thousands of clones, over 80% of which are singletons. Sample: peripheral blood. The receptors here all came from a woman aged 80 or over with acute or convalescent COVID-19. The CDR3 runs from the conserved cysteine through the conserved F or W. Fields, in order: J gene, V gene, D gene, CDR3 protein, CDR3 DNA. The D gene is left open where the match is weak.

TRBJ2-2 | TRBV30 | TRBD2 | CAWSSGLAATGELFF | TGTGCCTGGAGTTCGGGACTAGCGGCCACCGGGGAGCTGTTTTTT
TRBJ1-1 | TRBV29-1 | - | CSVETTGGPGSEAFF | TGCAGCGTTGAAACTACGGGGGGGCCGGGCTCTGAAGCTTTCTTT
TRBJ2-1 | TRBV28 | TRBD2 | CASHWGGSINEQFF | TGTGCCAGCCATTGGGGCGGGAGCATCAATGAGCAGTTCTTC
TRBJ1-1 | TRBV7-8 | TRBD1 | CASSLVQGAEAFF | TGTGCCAGCAGCTTAGTTCAGGGGGCTGAAGCTTTCTTT
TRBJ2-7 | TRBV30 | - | CAWSVDRYEQYF | TGTGCCTGGAGTGTTGACAGGTACGAGCAGTACTTC
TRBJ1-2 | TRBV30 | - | CAWSGHRGSGYTF | TGTGCCTGGAGTGGACATAGGGGATCCGGCTACACCTTC
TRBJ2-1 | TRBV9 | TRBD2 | CASSARELSYNEQFF | TGTGCCAGCAGCGCGCGGGAGTTGTCCTACAATGAGCAGTTCTTC
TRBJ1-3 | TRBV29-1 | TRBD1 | CSVGMTGGNTIYF | TGCAGCGTTGGAATGACAGGGGGAAACACCATATATTTT
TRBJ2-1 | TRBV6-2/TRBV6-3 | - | CASSETRGFSPEQFF | TGTGCCAGCAGCGAAACTAGGGGGTTTTCTCCTGAGCAGTTCTTC
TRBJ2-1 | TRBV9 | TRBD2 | CASSIRTSGSKQFF | TGTGCCAGCAGCATACGGACTAGCGGGTCTAAGCAGTTCTTC
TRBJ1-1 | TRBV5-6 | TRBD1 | CASSLAPATGAFF | TGTGCCAGCAGCTTGGCCCCCGCGACAGGGGCTTTCTTT